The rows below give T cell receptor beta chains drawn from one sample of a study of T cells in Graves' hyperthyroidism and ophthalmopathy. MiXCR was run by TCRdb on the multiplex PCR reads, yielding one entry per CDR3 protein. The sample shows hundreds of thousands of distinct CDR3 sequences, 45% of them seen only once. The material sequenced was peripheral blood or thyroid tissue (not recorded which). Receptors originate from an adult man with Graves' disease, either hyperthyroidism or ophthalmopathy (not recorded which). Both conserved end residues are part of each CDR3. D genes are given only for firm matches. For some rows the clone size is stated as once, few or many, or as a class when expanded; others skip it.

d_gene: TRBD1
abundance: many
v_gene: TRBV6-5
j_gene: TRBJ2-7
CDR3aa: CASSFGTGGYEQYF
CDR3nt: TGTGCCAGCAGTTTCGGGACAGGGGGCTACGAGCAGTACTTC

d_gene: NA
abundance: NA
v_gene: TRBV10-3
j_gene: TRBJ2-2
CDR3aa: CAQRAGELFF
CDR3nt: TGTGCCCAACGGGCCGGCGAGCTGTTTTTT

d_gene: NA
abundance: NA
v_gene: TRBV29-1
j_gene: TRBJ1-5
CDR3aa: CSVGETYNQPQHF
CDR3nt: TGCAGCGTTGGGGAAACGTACAATCAGCCCCAGCATTTT

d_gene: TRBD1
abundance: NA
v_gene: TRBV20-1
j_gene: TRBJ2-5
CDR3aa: CSVPGQGSNQPQYF
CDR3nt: TGCAGTGTTCCGGGACAGGGGAGCAATCAGCCCCAGTACTTC

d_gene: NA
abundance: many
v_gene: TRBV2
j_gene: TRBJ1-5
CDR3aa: CASSDYRSNQPQHF
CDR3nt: TGTGCCAGCAGTGACTACAGAAGCAATCAGCCCCAGCATTTT

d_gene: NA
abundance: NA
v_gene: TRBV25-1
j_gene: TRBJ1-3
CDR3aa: CASSTTSSGNTIYF
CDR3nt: TGTGCCAGCTCAACTACGAGCTCTGGAAACACCATATATTTT

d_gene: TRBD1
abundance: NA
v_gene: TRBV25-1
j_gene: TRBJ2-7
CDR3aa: CASSEWGQGFEQYF
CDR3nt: TGTGCCAGCAGTGAATGGGGACAGGGTTTCGAGCAGTACTTC

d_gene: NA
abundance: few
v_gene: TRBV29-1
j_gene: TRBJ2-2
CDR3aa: CSVAAGVNTGELFF
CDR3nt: TGCAGCGTTGCTGCAGGGGTGAACACCGGGGAGCTGTTTTTT

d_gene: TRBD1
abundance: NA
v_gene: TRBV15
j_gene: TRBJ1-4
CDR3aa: CATSTGQGAEKLFF
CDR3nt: TGTGCCACCAGCACCGGACAGGGGGCTGAAAAACTGTTTTTT

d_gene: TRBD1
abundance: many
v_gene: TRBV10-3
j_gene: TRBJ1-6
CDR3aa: CATGQGAENSPLHF
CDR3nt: TGTGCCACCGGACAGGGGGCTGAAAATTCACCCCTCCACTTT

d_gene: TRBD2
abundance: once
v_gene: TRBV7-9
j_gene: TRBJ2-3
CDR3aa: CASSPSSGSPDTQYF
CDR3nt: TGTGCCAGCAGTCCTTCTAGCGGGTCCCCAGATACGCAGTATTTT

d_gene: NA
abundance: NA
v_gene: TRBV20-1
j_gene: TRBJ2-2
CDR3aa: CSARDRGHLNTGELFF
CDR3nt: TGCAGTGCTAGAGATCGAGGACACCTGAACACCGGGGAGCTGTTTTTT

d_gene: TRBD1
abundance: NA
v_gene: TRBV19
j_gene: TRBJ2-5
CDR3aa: CASRKSVRQGEETQYF
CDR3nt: TGTGCCAGCAGAAAGTCCGTTAGACAGGGTGAGGAGACCCAGTACTTC

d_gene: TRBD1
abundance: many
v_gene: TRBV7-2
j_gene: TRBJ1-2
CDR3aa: CASSLDRDRPYGYTF
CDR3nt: TGTGCCAGCAGCTTAGACCGGGACAGGCCCTATGGCTACACCTTC

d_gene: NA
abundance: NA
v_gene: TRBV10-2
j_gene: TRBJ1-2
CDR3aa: CASSVNGDYGHTF
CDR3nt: TGTGCCAGCAGTGTAAATGGGGACTATGGCCACACCTTC

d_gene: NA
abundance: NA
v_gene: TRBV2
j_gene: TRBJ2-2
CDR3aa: CASSEVRVGTGELFF
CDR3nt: TGTGCCAGCAGTGAAGTAAGGGTAGGGACCGGGGAGCTGTTTTTT

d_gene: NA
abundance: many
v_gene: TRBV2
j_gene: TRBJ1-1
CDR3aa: CASSEARAGEAFF
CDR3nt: TGTGCCAGCAGTGAAGCGCGAGCGGGTGAAGCTTTCTTT

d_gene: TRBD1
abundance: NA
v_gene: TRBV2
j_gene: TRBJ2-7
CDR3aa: CASSAPGTGGTYEQYF
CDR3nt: TGTGCCAGCAGTGCCCCGGGGACAGGGGGGACCTACGAGCAGTACTTC

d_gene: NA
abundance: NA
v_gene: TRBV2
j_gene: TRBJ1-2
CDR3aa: CASSLDTNGYTF
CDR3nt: TGTGCCAGCAGCTTAGATACCAATGGCTACACCTTC

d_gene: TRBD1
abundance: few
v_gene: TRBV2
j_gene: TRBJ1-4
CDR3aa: CASSQTSQGADEKLFF
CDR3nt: TGCGCCAGCAGCCAAACCTCACAGGGGGCTGATGAAAAACTGTTTTTT

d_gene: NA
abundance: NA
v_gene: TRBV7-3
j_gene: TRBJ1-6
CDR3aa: CASSPKAGIYNSPLHF
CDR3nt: TGTGCCAGCAGCCCAAAAGCCGGGATCTATAATTCACCCCTCCACTTT

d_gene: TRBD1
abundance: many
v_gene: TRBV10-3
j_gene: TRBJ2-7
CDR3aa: CAISKQGLGDEQYF
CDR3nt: TGTGCCATCAGTAAACAGGGGCTAGGCGACGAGCAGTACTTC

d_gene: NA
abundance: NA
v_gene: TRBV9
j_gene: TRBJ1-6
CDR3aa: CASSAKGDYNSPLHF
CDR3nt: TGTGCCAGCAGCGCCAAGGGTGATTATAATTCACCCCTCCACTTT

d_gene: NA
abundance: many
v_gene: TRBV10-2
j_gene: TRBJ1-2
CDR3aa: CASSGWEVGGYTF
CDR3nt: TGCGCCAGCAGTGGTTGGGAGGTCGGTGGCTACACCTTC

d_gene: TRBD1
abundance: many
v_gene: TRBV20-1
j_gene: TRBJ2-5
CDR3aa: CSAESRDRGGETQYF
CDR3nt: TGCAGTGCTGAGTCCCGGGACAGGGGCGGTGAGACCCAGTACTTC

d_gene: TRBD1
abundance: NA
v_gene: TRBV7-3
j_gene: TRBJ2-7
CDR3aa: CASSPGTGSRGEQYF
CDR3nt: TGTGCCAGCAGCCCCGGGACAGGTTCTAGGGGCGAGCAGTACTTC

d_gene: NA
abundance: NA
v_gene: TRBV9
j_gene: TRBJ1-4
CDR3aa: CASSPQASTNEKLFF
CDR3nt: TGTGCCAGCAGTCCCCAAGCGTCAACTAATGAAAAACTGTTTTTT

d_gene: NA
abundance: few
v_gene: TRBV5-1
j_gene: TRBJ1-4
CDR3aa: CASLGSTAYNEKLFF
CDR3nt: TGCGCCAGCCTGGGCTCGACGGCCTATAATGAAAAACTGTTTTTT

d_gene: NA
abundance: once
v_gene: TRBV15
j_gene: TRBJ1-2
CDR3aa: CATSPRATNYGYTF
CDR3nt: TGTGCCACCAGTCCCCGGGCCACTAACTATGGCTACACCTTC

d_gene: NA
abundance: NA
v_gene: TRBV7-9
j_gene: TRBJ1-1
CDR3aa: CASSQEGRDRAFF
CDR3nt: TGTGCCAGCAGCCAAGAGGGGAGGGATAGAGCTTTCTTT

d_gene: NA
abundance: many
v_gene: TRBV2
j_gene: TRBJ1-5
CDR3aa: CASTTLAQPQHF
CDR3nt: TGTGCCAGCACCACATTGGCTCAGCCCCAGCATTTT

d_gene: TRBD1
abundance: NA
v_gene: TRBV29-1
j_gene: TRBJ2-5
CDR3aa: CSVEDPRTGGYF
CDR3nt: TGCAGCGTTGAAGACCCTCGGACAGGGGGGTACTTC

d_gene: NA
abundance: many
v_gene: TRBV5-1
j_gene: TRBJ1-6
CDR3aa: CASSLALLVSPLHF
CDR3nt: TGCGCCAGCAGCTTGGCCCTGTTAGTCTCACCCCTCCACTTT

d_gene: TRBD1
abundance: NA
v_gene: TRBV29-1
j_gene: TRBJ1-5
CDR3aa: CSVFRDSSNQPQHF
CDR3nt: TGCAGCGTTTTCCGGGACAGCAGCAATCAGCCCCAGCATTTT

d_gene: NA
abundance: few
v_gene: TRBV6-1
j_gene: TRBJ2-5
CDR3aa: CASSMTAQETQYF
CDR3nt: TGTGCCAGCAGTATGACGGCACAAGAGACCCAGTACTTC

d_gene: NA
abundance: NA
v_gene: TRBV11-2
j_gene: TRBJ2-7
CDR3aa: CASSTVGGAAYEQYF
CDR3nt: TGTGCCAGCAGCACGGTCGGAGGGGCCGCCTACGAGCAGTACTTC

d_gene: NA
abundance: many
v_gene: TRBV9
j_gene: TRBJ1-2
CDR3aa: CASSSVWYGYTF
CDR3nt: TGTGCCAGCAGCTCAGTTTGGTATGGCTACACCTTC

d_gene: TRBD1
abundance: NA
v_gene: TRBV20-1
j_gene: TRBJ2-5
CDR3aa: CSARTGTGIGYF
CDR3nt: TGCAGTGCTAGAACCGGGACAGGGATCGGGTACTTC

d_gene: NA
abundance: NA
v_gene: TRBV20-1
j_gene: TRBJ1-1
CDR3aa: CSARIGHMNTEAFF
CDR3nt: TGCAGTGCTAGGATAGGACACATGAACACTGAAGCTTTCTTT

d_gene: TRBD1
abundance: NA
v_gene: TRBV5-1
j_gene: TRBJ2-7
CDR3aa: CASTSHTGAPYEQYF
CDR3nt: TGCGCCAGCACCTCACACACAGGGGCGCCCTACGAGCAGTACTTC

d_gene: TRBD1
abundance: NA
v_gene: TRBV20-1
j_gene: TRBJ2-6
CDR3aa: CSAPLTGVGSGANVLTF
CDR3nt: TGCAGTGCTCCACTGACAGGGGTCGGTTCTGGGGCCAACGTCCTGACTTTC